This T cell receptor beta chain was observed in a study of response to subunit inactivated influenza vaccine. One entry per CDR3 protein results from TCRdb running MiXCR on the RT-PCR reads. The sample yields 400,000 to 650,000 distinct CDR3 sequences, 7.2% seen once. This clonotype was detected many times. This clonotype originated in a man between 45 and 75 years old who received an inactivated influenza vaccine. Sequenced here: PBMCs from blood, sampled less than 30 months after vaccination.

CDR3: CATSGAGNQPQHF. The CDR3 DNA follows: TGTGCCACCAGTGGGGCAGGCAATCAGCCCCAGCATTTT. The rearrangement links TRBV24-1 to TRBJ1-5; the D is unclear. The length of the CDR3 is 13 residues. Between the trimmed V and J ends, which lost 5 bases and 2 bases, there was a span of 6 bases. The germline V gene has CDR1 KGHDR and CDR2 SFDVKD.